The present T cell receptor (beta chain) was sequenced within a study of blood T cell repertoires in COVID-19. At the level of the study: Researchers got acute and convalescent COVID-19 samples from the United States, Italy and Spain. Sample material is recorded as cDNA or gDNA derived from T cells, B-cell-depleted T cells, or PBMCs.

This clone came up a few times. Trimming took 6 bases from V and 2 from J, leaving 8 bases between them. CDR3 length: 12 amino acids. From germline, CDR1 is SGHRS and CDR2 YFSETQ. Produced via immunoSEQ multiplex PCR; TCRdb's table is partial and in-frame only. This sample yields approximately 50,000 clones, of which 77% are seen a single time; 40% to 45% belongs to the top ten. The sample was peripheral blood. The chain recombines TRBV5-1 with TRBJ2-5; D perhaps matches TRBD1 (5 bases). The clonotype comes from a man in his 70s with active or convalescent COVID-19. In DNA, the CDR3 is TGCGCCAGCACGGACACACAAGAGACCCAGTACTTC. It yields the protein CASTDTQETQYF.